The source of this T cell receptor (beta chain) is a study of post-analysis software for immune sequencing data. Study summary: The cohort encompassed relapsing-remitting, secondary progressive and progressive-relapsing multiple sclerosis disease courses. Findings of the study overall: Patients used a few TRBV segments, including TRBV5-6, TRBV5-1 and TRBV20-1, more often than controls. Multiple sclerosis patients showed significantly lower normalized Chao1 diversity than controls did.

Prepared libraries of TCR beta cDNA carried unique molecular identifiers. TCRdb reprocessed the PCR reads via MiXCR and lists one record per CDR3 protein. The repertoire includes approximately 180,000 distinct CDR3 sequences, over 25% of them detected once, and approximately 1.5% sits in the top ten. On this clonotype: The target antigen is unknown. One base away lies a much larger clone, so this may be a sequencing read error.

The CDR3 loop spans 16 amino acids. Germline loops: CDR1 MNHEY, CDR2 SMNVEV (reference sequence). The sequence came from a girl aged 10 to 17 with multiple sclerosis. Sequencing was carried out using blood. The gene calls are TRBV27 and TRBJ1-2; tentatively, D is TRBD1 (6 bases). For the CDR3, the DNA is TGTGCCAGCAGTTCCTGGACAGATTCTTCTAACTATGACTACACCTTC. As protein: CASSSWTDSSNYDYTF.